What follows are 22 T cell receptor beta chains derived from one specimen sequenced in a study of blood T cells in healthy people across ages. Combining a sample-barcoded 5' primer with a J-beta primer mix, a second PCR ran for 7 to 11 cycles. TCRdb analysed the 5' RACE reads with MiXCR anew, one entry per CDR3 protein. The repertoire includes around 670,000 distinct CDR3 sequences, about 30% of them detected once, and 15% to 19% sits in the top ten. The sample comprised blood. Receptor source: a woman older than 75 in good health.

This clonotype was recorded at least ten times. A read error is possible here, since a much larger clone lies one base away. The V gene is TRBV27, the J gene TRBJ2-1; 10 nucleotides line up with TRBD2. The end of the DNA is better explained by TRBJ2-7, so the J call may be wrong. CDR1 and CDR2 from the germline V gene are MNHEY and SMNVEV (reference sequence). The CDR3 is 18 amino acids. The CDR3: CASSHPGVAGGLYNEQYF. CDR3 nucleotides: TGTGCCAGCAGTCACCCCGGGGTAGCGGGGGGCTTGTACAATGAGCAGTACTTC.

This rearrangement joins TRBV20-1 to TRBJ2-4; maybe TRBD2 (5 bases). In germline, CDR1 is DFQATT, CDR2 SNEGSKA (reference sequence). Deletions cut 6 bases from V and 0 bases from J, with 15 bases between. The CDR3 length is 15 residues. CDR3 DNA sequence: TGCAGTGCCCAACCCCCCGGGATAGCCAAAAACATTCAGTACTTC. As protein: CSAQPPGIAKNIQYF.

This clonotype appeared a few times. The chain links TRBV28 to TRBJ1-6; tentative D call: TRBD1 (5 bases). Germline CDR1 MDHEN, CDR2 SYDVKM. V gave up 2 bases and J gave up 14 bases, with 13 bases separating them. This CDR3 has 13 amino acids. As DNA, the CDR3 is TGTGCCAGCAGTTTACAGAGGGGCGGGACCCTCCACTTT. Translating gives CASSLQRGGTLHF.

This clonotype has more than one count but fewer than ten. The chain links TRBV4-1 to TRBJ2-7, with TRBD2 identical over 9 bases. CDR1 is MGHRA, CDR2 YSYEKL, per germline. The ends lost 1 base at V and 7 bases at J; junction bases unmatched: 11. The CDR3 loop spans 16 amino acids. The CDR3 region is CASSQGLAGRYNEQYF. The CDR3 DNA follows: TGCGCCAGCAGCCAAGGTCTAGCGGGGCGCTACAATGAGCAGTACTTC.

In this sample, this clonotype turned up a few times. CDR3 residues: CASSPPGQNYGYTF. The CDR3 coding sequence is TGTGCCAGCAGCCCTCCGGGACAGAACTATGGCTACACCTTC. The chain carries TRBV3-1 and TRBJ1-2; 7 nucleotides align to TRBD1. There are 14 residues in the CDR3. The germline gives CDR1 LGHDT, CDR2 YNNKEL (reference sequence). Germline trimming cut 4 bases from V and 2 bases from J; bases unmatched to any gene: 4.

This clonotype was counted ten times or more. Being one base from a much bigger clone, this may be a read error. The chain joins TRBV15 to TRBJ2-5; D is undetermined. V gave up 4 bases and J gave up 11 bases, with 23 bases separating them. Germline CDR1 is LNHNV and CDR2 is YYDKDF (reference sequence). This CDR3 region has 15 residues. CDR3 amino acids: CATSTLRTVPNEQYF. In nucleotides, the CDR3 is TGTGCCACCAGCACCCTTCGAACGGTACCCAATGAGCAGTACTTC.

As concerns this clonotype: A much larger clone lies a single base off, so this may be a read error. The CDR3 region has the DNA TGCGCCAGCAGCTGGGACTTCCAACGAGAGACCCAGTACTTC. Protein sequence: CASSWDFQRETQYF. The chain couples TRBV5-1 to TRBJ2-5; D may be TRBD2 (6 bases). The CDR3 contains 14 residues. The V and J ends lost 3 bases and 4 bases respectively, with 13 bases between them. Germline V gives CDR1 SGHRS, CDR2 YFSETQ.

The table lists this clonotype with many counts. The V call is TRBV6-5, the J call TRBJ2-7; no definite D call. CDR1 is MNHEY, CDR2 SVGAGI, per germline. The CDR3 consists of 13 residues. Trimming took 4 bases from V and 3 from J, leaving 10 bases between them. CDR3 amino acids: CASSSRPSYEQYF. The CDR3 DNA reads TGTGCCAGCAGTTCGAGACCGAGCTACGAGCAGTACTTC.

The rearrangement uses TRBV24-1 and TRBJ1-2; D ambiguous. V was cut by 7 bases and J by 1 base, with 12 bases left in between. CDR3 length: 14 residues. CDR1 is KGHDR, CDR2 SFDVKD, per germline. The DNA of the CDR3 is TGTGCCACCAGGGACCCGGGTTATAACTATGGCTACACCTTC. Its translation: CATRDPGYNYGYTF.

A word on this clonotype: A single base separates this from a much larger clone, so it may be a read error. V usage is TRBV12-3 or TRBV12-4 and J usage is TRBJ2-1; 11 nucleotides line up with TRBD2. V was pared by 6 bases and J by 12 bases, with 10 bases of the junction left unmatched. This CDR3 has 14 residues. DNA of the CDR3: TGTGCCAGCAGCCTTAGCGGGGGGGGCTATGGGCAGTTCTTC. This codes for CASSLSGGGYGQFF.

This clonotype was detected ten times or more. This sequence joins TRBV7-2 and TRBJ2-1; D unclear. The ends were cut back, 6 bases at V and 2 bases at J, with 14 bases in the middle. Germline V CDR1 and CDR2: SGHTA, FQGNSA. The CDR3 is made up of 15 amino acids. DNA of the CDR3: TGTGCCAGCAGTTCGTCGGAAGGAGCCTACAATGAGCAGTTCTTC. It is translated as CASSSSEGAYNEQFF.

A few counts support this clonotype. Just one base apart from a much larger clone, this may be a read error. The V and J genes are TRBV2 and TRBJ2-1; 10 bases match TRBD2. With V trimmed by 5 bases and J by 15 bases, 7 bases remained unmatched. Germline V gives CDR1 SNHLY, CDR2 FYNNEI. The CDR3 sequence is 12 residues long. The CDR3 here is CASSTSGVSAFF. CDR3 DNA: TGTGCCAGCAGTACTAGCGGGGTGTCGGCGTTCTTC.

The chain joins TRBV19 to TRBJ1-5, with TRBD1 as a possible D gene (5 bases). The germline V and J ends were trimmed by 3 bases and 7 bases, with 13 bases remaining between them. CDR3 length equals 14 residues. The germline CDR1 and CDR2 sequences are LNHDA and SQIVND (reference sequence). The CDR3, as DNA: TGTGCCAGTAGTATGTCGGGGCTAAGGCAGCCCCAGCATTTT. This gives the protein CASSMSGLRQPQHF.

The chain is built from TRBV2 and TRBJ2-4; D perhaps matches TRBD1 (6 bases). The end of the DNA is better explained by TRBJ2-7, so the J call may be wrong. The length of the CDR3 is 16 residues. The germline V gene encodes CDR1 SNHLY and CDR2 FYNNEI. The CDR3 spells CASSEAGAGALYEQYF. The CDR3 DNA reads as TGTGCCAGCAGTGAAGCCGGCGCAGGGGCCCTCTACGAGCAGTACTTC.

V is TRBV12-3 or TRBV12-4 and J is TRBJ1-1; perhaps TRBD1 as D (5 bases). The CDR3 is made up of 13 amino acids. Trimming removed 5 bases from V and 5 bases from J, with 12 bases in between. The CDR3 DNA reads as TGTGCCAGCAGTGGGGGGATTGGGACTGAAGCTTTCTTT. It is translated as CASSGGIGTEAFF.

This clonotype was found many times. The V call is TRBV7-2, the J call TRBJ1-4, with 7 bases that match TRBD1. Germline CDR1 and CDR2: SGHTA and FQGNSA. The CDR3 runs 14 residues. J lost 4 bases, V lost 5 bases, and 4 bases had no gene match. CDR3 DNA sequence: TGTGCCAGCAGCCCGACAGGGATTAATGAAAAACTGTTTTTT. It specifies CASSPTGINEKLFF.

This clonotype was picked up many times. A much bigger clone sits one base away, suggesting this may be a read error. This sequence joins TRBV6-1 and TRBJ2-7; D is unclear. Germline CDR1 is MNHNS and CDR2 is SASEGT. The CDR3 has 14 residues. The DNA of the CDR3 is TGTGCCAGCAGGGAAGCGTTGGCCCGCTACGAGCAGTACTTC. Protein product: CASREALARYEQYF.

This clonotype was observed at least ten times. V and J are TRBV9 and TRBJ2-5, with no clear D. The CDR3 is 13 amino acids. Germline CDR1 SGDLS, CDR2 YYNGEE. Trimming cost V 4 bases and J 2 bases, with 9 bases left between them. In DNA form, the CDR3 reads TGTGCCAGCAGCTTTGGGCAGCAAGAGACCCAGTACTTC. Translation gives CASSFGQQETQYF.

This clonotype showed up many times. The CDR3 sequence is CASSPTRQSTDTQYF. The CDR3 region has the DNA TGTGCCAGCAGTCCTACGAGGCAAAGCACAGATACGCAGTATTTT. The chain couples TRBV12-3 or TRBV12-4 to TRBJ2-3; D uncertain. This CDR3 contains 15 residues. V gave up 5 bases and J gave up 0 bases, with 12 bases separating them.

This sequence joins TRBV20-1 and TRBJ2-3; TRBD2 matches at 12 bases. Germline lookup yields CDR1 DFQATT and CDR2 SNEGSKA (reference sequence). This CDR3 is 14 amino acids long. The trim removed 5 bases at V and 6 bases at J, leaving 6 bases unmatched. CDR3 DNA sequence: TGCAGTGCTCCTAGCGGGGGGGGCCCCGATACGCAGTATTTT. Translated: CSAPSGGGPDTQYF.

This clonotype was picked up many times. The genes are TRBV5-1 and TRBJ2-4, with D possibly TRBD1 on 6 matching bases. Germline-derived CDR1 and CDR2 are SGHRS and YFSETQ. The CDR3 totals 16 residues. Trimming cost V 3 bases and J 0 bases, with 13 bases left between them. The CDR3 spells CASSSGQRLAKNIQYF. The DNA for the CDR3 is TGCGCCAGCAGCTCCGGACAGAGACTAGCCAAAAACATTCAGTACTTC.

Ten or more counts support this clonotype. The genes are TRBV6-5 and TRBJ2-1; possibly TRBD1 or TRBD2 for D (6 bases each). CDR1 MNHEY and CDR2 SVGAGI come from the germline V gene. Trimming removed 6 bases at V and 6 bases at J, with 18 bases between. CDR3 size: 15 residues. In DNA form, the CDR3 reads TGTGCCAGCAGGGTCGGGGGCCCCCCCTCCAATGAGCAGTTCTTC. Encoded protein: CASRVGGPPSNEQFF.